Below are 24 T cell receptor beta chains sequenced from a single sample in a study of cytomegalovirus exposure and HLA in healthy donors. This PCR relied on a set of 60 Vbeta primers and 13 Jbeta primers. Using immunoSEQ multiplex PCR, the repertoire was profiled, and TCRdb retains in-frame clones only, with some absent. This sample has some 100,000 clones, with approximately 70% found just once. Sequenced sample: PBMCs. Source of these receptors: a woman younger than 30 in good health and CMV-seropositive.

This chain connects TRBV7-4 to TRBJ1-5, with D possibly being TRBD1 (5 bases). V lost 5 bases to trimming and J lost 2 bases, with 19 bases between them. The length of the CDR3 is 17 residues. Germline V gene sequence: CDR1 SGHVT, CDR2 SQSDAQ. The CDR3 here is CASSNPGGLNCNQPQHF. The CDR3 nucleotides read TGTGCCAGCAGCAATCCTGGGGGACTAAACTGCAATCAGCCCCAGCATTTT. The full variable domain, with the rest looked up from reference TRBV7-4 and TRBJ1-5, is GAGVSQSPRYKVAKRGRDVALRCDSISGHVTLYWYRQTLGQGSEVLTYSQSDAQRDKSGRPSGRFSAERPERSVSTLKIQRTEQGDSAVYLCASSNPGGLNCNQPQHFGDGTRLSIL.

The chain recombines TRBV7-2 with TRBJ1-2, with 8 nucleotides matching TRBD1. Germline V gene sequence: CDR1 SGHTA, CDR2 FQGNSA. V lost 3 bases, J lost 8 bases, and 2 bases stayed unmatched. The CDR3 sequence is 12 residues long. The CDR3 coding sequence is TGTGCCAGCAGCTTGACAGGGGTAGGCTACACCTTC. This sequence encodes CASSLTGVGYTF.

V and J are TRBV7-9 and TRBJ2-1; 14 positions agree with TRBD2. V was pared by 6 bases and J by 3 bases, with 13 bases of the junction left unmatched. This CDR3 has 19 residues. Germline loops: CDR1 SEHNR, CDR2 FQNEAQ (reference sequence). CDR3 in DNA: TGTGCCAGCAGACCCGGACTAGCGGGAGGAAAACCCCTCTACAATGAGCAGTTCTTC. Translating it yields CASRPGLAGGKPLYNEQFF.

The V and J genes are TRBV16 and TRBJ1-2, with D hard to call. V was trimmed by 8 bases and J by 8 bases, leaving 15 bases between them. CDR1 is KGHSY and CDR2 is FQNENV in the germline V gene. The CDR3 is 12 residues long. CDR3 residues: CASSQTEGGYTF. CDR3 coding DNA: TGTGCCAGCTCCCAGACGGAGGGCGGCTACACCTTC.

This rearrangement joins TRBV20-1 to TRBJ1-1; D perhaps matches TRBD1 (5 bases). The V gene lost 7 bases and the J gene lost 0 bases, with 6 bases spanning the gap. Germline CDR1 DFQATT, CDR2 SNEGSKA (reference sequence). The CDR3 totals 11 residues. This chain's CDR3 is CSGGVNTEAFF. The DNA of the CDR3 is TGCAGTGGGGGGGTGAACACTGAAGCTTTCTTT.

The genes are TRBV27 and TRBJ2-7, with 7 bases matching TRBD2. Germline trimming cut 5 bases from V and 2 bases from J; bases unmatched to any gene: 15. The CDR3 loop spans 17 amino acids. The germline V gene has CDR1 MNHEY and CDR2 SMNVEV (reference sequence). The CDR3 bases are TGTGCCAGCAGTCCTATCAGCCTGAGCGGGATGGCCTACGAGCAGTACTTC. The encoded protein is CASSPISLSGMAYEQYF.

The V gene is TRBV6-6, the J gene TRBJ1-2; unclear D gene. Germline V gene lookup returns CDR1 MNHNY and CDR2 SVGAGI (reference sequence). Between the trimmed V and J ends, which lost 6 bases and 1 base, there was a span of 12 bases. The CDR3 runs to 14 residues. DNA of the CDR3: TGTGCCAGCAGCCCTGGAGAGCTTAACTATGGCTACACCTTC. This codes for CASSPGELNYGYTF.

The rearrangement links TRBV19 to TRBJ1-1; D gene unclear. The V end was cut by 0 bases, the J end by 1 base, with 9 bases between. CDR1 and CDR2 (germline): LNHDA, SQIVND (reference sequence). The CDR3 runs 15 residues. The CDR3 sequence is CASSIDPSSNTEAFF. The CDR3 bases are TGTGCCAGTAGTATAGATCCCAGTTCGAACACTGAAGCTTTCTTT. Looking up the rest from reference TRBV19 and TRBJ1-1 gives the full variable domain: DGGITQSPKYLFRKEGQNVTLSCEQNLNHDAMYWYRQDPGQGLRLIYYSQIVNDFQKGDIAEGYSVSREKKESFPLTVTSAQKNPTAFYLCASSIDPSSNTEAFFGQGTRLTVV.

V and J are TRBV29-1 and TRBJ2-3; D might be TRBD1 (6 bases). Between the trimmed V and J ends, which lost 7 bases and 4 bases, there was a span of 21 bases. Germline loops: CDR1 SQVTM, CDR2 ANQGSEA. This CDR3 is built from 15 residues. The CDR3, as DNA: TGCAGCGCACAACAGGGTAACTTCTGGGCAGATACGCAGTATTTT. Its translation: CSAQQGNFWADTQYF.

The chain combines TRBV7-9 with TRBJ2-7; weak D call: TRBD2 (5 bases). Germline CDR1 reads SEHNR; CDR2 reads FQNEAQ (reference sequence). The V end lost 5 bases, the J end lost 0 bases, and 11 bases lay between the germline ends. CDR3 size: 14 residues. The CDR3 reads CASSGPGSSYEQYF. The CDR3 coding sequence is TGTGCCAGCAGCGGACCGGGGTCCTCCTACGAGCAGTACTTC.

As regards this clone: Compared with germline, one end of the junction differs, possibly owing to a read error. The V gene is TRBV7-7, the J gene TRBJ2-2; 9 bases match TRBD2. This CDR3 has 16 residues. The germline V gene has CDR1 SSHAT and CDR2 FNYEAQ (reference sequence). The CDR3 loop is CASSLSGAGGPGELFF. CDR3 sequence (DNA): TGTGCTAGCAGCTTATCAGGAGCGGGAGGTCCCGGGGAGCTGTTTTTT. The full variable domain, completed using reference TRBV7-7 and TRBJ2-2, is GAGVSQSPRYKVTKRGQDVTLRCDPISSHATLYWYQQALGQGPEFLTYFNYEAQPDKSGLPSDRFSAERPEGSISTLTIQRTEQRDSAMYRCASSLSGAGGPGELFFGEGSRLTVL.

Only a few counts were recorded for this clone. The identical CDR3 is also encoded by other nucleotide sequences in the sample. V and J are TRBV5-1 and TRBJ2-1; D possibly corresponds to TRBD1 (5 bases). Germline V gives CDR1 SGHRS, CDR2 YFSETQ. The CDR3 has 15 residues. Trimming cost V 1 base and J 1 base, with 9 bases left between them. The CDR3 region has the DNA TGCGCCAGCAGCTTGACAGGCGAATCCTACAATGAGCAGTTCTTC. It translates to CASSLTGESYNEQFF.

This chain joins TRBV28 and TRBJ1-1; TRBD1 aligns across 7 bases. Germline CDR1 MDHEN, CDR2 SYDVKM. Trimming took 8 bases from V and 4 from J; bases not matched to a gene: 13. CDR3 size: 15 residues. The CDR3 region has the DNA TGTGCCAGCGGGTCCAACAGGGGATGGTTCACTGAAGCTTTCTTT. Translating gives CASGSNRGWFTEAFF.

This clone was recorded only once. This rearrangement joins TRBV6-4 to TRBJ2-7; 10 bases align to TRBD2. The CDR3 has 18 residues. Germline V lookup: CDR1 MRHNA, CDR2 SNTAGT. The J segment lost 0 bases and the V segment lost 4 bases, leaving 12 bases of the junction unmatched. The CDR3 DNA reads TGTGCCAGCAGTGTCCCTCCCTCCGGGACTAGCGCCTCCTACGAGCAGTACTTC. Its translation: CASSVPPSGTSASYEQYF.

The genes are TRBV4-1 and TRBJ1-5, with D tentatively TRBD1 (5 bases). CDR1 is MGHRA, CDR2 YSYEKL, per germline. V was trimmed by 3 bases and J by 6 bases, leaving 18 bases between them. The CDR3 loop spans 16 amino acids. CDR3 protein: CASSQPGGAGGQPQHF. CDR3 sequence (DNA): TGCGCCAGCAGCCAGCCCGGCGGGGCGGGGGGTCAGCCCCAGCATTTT.

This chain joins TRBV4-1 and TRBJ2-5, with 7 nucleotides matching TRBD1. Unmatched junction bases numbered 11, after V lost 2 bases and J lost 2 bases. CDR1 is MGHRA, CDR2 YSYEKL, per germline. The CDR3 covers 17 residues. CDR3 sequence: CASSQHPSATGQETQYF. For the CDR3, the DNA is TGCGCCAGCAGCCAACACCCTTCCGCGACAGGGCAAGAGACCCAGTACTTC.

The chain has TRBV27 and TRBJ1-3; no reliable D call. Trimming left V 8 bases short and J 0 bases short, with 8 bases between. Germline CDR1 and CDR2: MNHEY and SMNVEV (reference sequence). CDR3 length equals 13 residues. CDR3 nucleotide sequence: TGTGCCAGCCGAGGGTTCTCTGGAAACACCATATATTTT. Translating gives CASRGFSGNTIYF.

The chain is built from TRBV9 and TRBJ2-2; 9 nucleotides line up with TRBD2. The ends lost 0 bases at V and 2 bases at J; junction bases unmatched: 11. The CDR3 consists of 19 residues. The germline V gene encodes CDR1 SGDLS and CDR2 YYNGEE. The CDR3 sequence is CASSVERLAGRPNTGELFF. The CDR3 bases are TGTGCCAGCAGCGTAGAAAGGCTAGCGGGACGCCCTAACACCGGGGAGCTGTTTTTT.

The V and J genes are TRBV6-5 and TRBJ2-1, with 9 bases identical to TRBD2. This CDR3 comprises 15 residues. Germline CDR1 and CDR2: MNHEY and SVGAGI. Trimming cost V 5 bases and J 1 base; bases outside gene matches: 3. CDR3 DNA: TGTGCCAGCAGTCTAGCGGGAACTTCCTACAATGAGCAGTTCTTC. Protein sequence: CASSLAGTSYNEQFF.

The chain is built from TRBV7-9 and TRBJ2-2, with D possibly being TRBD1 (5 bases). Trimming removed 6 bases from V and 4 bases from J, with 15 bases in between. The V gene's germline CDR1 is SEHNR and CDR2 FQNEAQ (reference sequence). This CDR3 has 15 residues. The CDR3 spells CASRADSYSTGELFF. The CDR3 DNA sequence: TGTGCCAGCAGGGCCGACAGCTATTCCACCGGGGAGCTGTTTTTT.

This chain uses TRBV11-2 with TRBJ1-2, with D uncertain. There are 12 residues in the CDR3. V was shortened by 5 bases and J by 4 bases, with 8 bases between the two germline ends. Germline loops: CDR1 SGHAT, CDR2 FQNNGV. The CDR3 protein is CASSPEGYGYTF. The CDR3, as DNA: TGTGCCAGCAGCCCAGAGGGCTATGGCTACACCTTC.

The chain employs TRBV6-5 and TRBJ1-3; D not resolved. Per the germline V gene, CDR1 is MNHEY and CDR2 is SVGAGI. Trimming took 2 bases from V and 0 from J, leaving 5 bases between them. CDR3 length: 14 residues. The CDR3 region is CASSYLSSGNTIYF. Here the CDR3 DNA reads TGTGCCAGCAGTTACCTCAGCTCTGGAAACACCATATATTTT.

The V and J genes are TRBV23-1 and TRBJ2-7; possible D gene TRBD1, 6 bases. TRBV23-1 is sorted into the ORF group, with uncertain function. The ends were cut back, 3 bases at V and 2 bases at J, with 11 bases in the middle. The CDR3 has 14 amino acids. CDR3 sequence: CASSHPTGTYEQYF. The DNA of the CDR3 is TGCGCCAGCAGTCACCCGACAGGTACCTACGAGCAGTACTTC.

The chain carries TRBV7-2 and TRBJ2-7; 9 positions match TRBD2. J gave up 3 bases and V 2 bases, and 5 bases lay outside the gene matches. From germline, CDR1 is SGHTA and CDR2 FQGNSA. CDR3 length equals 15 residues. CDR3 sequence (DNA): TGTGCCAGCAGCTTAATGACTAGCGGACGCTACGAGCAGTACTTC. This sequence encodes CASSLMTSGRYEQYF. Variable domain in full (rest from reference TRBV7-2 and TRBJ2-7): GAGVSQSPSNKVTEKGKDVELRCDPISGHTALYWYRQSLGQGLEFLIYFQGNSAPDKSGLPSDRFSAERTGGSVSTLTIQRTQQEDSAVYLCASSLMTSGRYEQYFGPGTRLTVT.